This entry lists 13 T cell receptor beta chains sequenced from one sample in a study of cytomegalovirus exposure and HLA in healthy donors (dated by TCRdb to 2016 to 2017). Receptors were amplified or captured by the immunoSEQ multiplex PCR assay. A mixture of 60 forward primers for TCR Vbeta segments and 13 reverse primers for TCR Jbeta segments was used in the multiplex PCR. TCRdb obtained this table from immuneACCESS and retained in-frame rearrangements with V and J assigned. These tables miss some clones; where compared with another copy, unresolved V genes account for less than half of the shortfall, and the remainder is unexplained. The sample contains about 150,000 clones, about 85% of them found a single time. The top ten clonotypes cover roughly 2.3% of the sample. The sample was PBMCs. The receptor set was obtained from a woman aged 18-35 years in good health and CMV-seronegative.

The rearrangement uses TRBV27 and TRBJ2-2, with TRBD1 identical over 9 bases. V gave up 2 bases and J gave up 2 bases; unmatched junction bases: 12. Germline CDR1 reads MNHEY; CDR2 reads SMNVEV (reference sequence). This CDR3 has 19 residues. CDR3 protein: CASSLLGGMGQGNTGELFF. The CDR3 DNA follows: TGTGCCAGCAGTTTACTAGGGGGGATGGGACAGGGAAACACCGGGGAGCTGTTTTTT.

This rearrangement joins TRBV15 to TRBJ2-1; D call uncertain. CDR3 length: 11 residues. V was trimmed by 4 bases and J by 10 bases, leaving 8 bases between them. CDR1 is LNHNV, CDR2 YYDKDF, per germline (reference sequence). The CDR3 region is CATSTLREQFF. CDR3 bases: TGTGCCACCAGCACCCTCCGGGAGCAGTTCTTC.

This clone has just a few counts. This rearrangement joins TRBV2 to TRBJ2-3; D call uncertain. This CDR3 comprises 14 residues. The V end was cut by 6 bases, the J end by 5 bases, with 15 bases between. Germline loops: CDR1 SNHLY, CDR2 FYNNEI. The CDR3 DNA reads TGTGCCAGCAGAATCGGCATTTCAGGAGATACGCAGTATTTT. Its protein product is CASRIGISGDTQYF. The complete variable domain, with remaining parts taken from reference TRBV2 and TRBJ2-3, reads EPEVTQTPSHQVTQMGQEVILRCVPISNHLYFYWYRQILGQKVEFLVSFYNNEISEKSEIFDDQFSVERPDGSNFTLKIRSTKLEDSAMYFCASRIGISGDTQYFGPGTRLTVL.

V is TRBV27 and J is TRBJ2-7; a weak D match, TRBD1 (6 bases). The ends were cut back, 5 bases at V and 2 bases at J, with 13 bases in the middle. CDR1 MNHEY and CDR2 SMNVEV come from the germline V gene (reference sequence). The CDR3 has 14 residues. The CDR3 DNA follows: TGTGCCAGCAGTCGTACCCCAGGGGCCTACGAGCAGTACTTC. Protein: CASSRTPGAYEQYF.

The chain combines TRBV7-2 with TRBJ1-3; TRBD1 might be the D (6 bases). Germline V gene lookup returns CDR1 SGHTA and CDR2 FQGNSA. This CDR3 contains 16 residues. Trimming shortened V by 2 bases and J by 2 bases, and 13 bases separated the two germline ends. For the CDR3, the DNA is TGTGCCAGCAGCTTAAGGCTTACAGGGACTGGAAACACCATATATTTT. Translating gives CASSLRLTGTGNTIYF.

The rearrangement joins TRBV6-5 to TRBJ2-7; D unresolved. Per germline, CDR1 MNHEY and CDR2 SVGAGI. The length of the CDR3 is 13 residues. V shed 2 bases and J shed 1 base, with 6 bases lying between them. DNA of the CDR3: TGTGCCAGCAGTTACGGGCAGTCCTACGAGCAGTACTTC. Translating it yields CASSYGQSYEQYF.

This clone has only one observation. One end of the junction does not line up with germline, which may come from a read error. The CDR3 region is CSSSCCPGASYYGYTF. DNA for the CDR3: TGTTCCAGCAGCTGCTGCCCAGGGGCATCCTACTATGGCTACACCTTC. The chain carries TRBV7-9 and TRBJ1-2, with TRBD1 as a possible D gene (6 bases). The germline gives CDR1 SEHNR, CDR2 FQNEAQ (reference sequence). This CDR3 is built from 16 residues.

On this clone: Distinct nucleotide sequences in the sample also encode this CDR3. The chain combines TRBV2 with TRBJ1-5, with 11 bases lining up with TRBD1. Germline CDR1 SNHLY, CDR2 FYNNEI. This CDR3 contains 14 residues. With V trimmed by 8 bases and J by 7 bases, 7 bases remained unmatched. The CDR3 reads CASSGTGGNQPQHF. Here the CDR3 DNA reads TGTGCCAGCTCCGGGACAGGGGGAAACCAGCCCCAGCATTTT.

The chain has TRBV19 and TRBJ1-1, with TRBD1 identical over 9 bases. V trimming: 5 bases; J trimming: 4 bases; junction bases outside the gene matches: 8. Germline lookup yields CDR1 LNHDA and CDR2 SQIVND (reference sequence). This CDR3 spans 15 amino acids. The CDR3 spells CASSPFGTGTTEAFF. CDR3 DNA sequence: TGTGCCAGTAGTCCCTTCGGGACAGGGACCACTGAAGCTTTCTTT.

Here the CDR3 reads CSARAGTGSFF. DNA of the CDR3: TGCAGTGCTAGAGCGGGTACGGGATCTTTCTTT. This rearrangement joins TRBV20-1 to TRBJ1-1; no clear D. The CDR3 is 11 amino acids. V lost 1 base and J lost 12, with 12 bases in between. The germline CDR1 and CDR2 sequences are DFQATT and SNEGSKA (reference sequence).

The chain combines TRBV30 with TRBJ2-2, with D hard to call. The CDR3 consists of 13 residues. Trimming removed 5 bases at V and 0 bases at J, with 7 bases between. Germline V CDR1 and CDR2: GTSNPN, SVGIG (reference sequence). CDR3 sequence: CAWAQSNTGELFF. CDR3 sequence (DNA): TGTGCCTGGGCCCAGTCGAACACCGGGGAGCTGTTTTTT. The entire variable domain, with the rest obtained from reference TRBV30 and TRBJ2-2, is as follows: SQTIHQWPATLVQPVGSPLSLECTVEGTSNPNLYWYRQAAGRGLQLLFYSVGIGQISSEVPQNLSASRPQDRQFILSSKKLLLSDSGFYLCAWAQSNTGELFFGEGSRLTVL.

The rearrangement joins TRBV5-6 to TRBJ1-2; D is uncertain. V was shortened by 3 bases and J by 3 bases, with 15 bases between the two germline ends. CDR1 is SGHDT and CDR2 is YYEEEE in the germline V gene. The CDR3 contains 15 residues. CDR3 in DNA: TGTGCCAGCAGCTCTGAACAACCCGGGGACTATGGCTACACCTTC. Residues: CASSSEQPGDYGYTF.

J is TRBJ1-6 and V is TRBV27, with 7 bases matching TRBD1. V gave up 6 bases and J gave up 7 bases; unmatched junction bases: 15. Per the germline V gene, CDR1 is MNHEY and CDR2 is SMNVEV (reference sequence). The length of the CDR3 is 17 residues. As DNA, the CDR3 is TGTGCCAGCAGGATAGGTCTTCCCGGGACAGAAAATTCACCCCTCCACTTT. Its protein product is CASRIGLPGTENSPLHF.